The clone carrying this T cell receptor (beta chain) has just a few counts. Its specificity is unknown. This sample is part of a study of blood T cells in healthy people across ages. Overall study findings and caveats: The fall in TCR beta diversity per million T cells was roughly linear with age.

A sample-barcoded 5' primer and a J-beta primer mix were used in a second PCR of roughly 6 to 12 cycles. TCRdb used MiXCR to reprocess the 5' RACE reads, holding one entry per CDR3 protein. The profile shows 700,000 to 900,000 distinct CDR3 sequences, around 24% of them singletons. The CDR3 loop spans 13 amino acids. Germline V gene sequence: CDR1 SQVTM, CDR2 ANQGSEA. This same sample was also part of a study on T cells of mothers and their children.

This receptor was obtained from a boy aged 10-17 years in good health. The rearrangement links TRBV29-1 to TRBJ2-5; TRBD1 matches at 10 bases. The J call is doubtful: the DNA matches TRBJ2-1 better. The sequenced sample was blood. Here the CDR3 DNA reads TGCAGCATGTGGGACAGGGGTTACGATGAGCAGTTCTTC. Its translation is CSMWDRGYDEQFF.